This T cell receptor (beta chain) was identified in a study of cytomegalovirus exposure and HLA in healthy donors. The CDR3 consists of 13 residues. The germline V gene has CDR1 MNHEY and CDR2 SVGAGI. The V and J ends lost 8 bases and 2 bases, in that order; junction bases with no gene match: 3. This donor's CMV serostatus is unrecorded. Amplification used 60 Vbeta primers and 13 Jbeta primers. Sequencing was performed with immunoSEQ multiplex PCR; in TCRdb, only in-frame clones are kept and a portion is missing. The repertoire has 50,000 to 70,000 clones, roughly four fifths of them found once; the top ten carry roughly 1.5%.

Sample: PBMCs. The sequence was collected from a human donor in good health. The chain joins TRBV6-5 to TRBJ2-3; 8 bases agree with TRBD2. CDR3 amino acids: CASREGNTDTQYF. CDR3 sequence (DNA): TGTGCCAGCCGGGAGGGGAACACAGATACGCAGTATTTT.